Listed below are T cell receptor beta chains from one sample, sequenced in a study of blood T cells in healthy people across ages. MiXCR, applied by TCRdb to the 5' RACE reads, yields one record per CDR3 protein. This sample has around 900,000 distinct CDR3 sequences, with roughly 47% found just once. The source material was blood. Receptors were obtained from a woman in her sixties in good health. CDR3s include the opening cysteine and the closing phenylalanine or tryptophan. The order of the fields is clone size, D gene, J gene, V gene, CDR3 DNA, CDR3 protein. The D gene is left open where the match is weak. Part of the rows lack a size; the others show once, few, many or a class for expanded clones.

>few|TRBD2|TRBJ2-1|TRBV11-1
TGTGCCAGCAGCCAACTAGCGGGAGGGAAGGATGAGCAGTTCTTC
CASSQLAGGKDEQFF
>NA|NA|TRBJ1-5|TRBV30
TGTGCCTGGACCGGCAGGGCCGATCAGCCCCAGCATTTT
CAWTGRADQPQHF
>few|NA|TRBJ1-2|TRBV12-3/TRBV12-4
TGTGCCAGCAGTCCCCTCTCGATGGGGTATGGCTACACCTTC
CASSPLSMGYGYTF
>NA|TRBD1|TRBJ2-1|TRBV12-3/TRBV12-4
TGTGCCAGCAGCCCGGGACAGAAAAGGGGCAATGAGCAGTTCTTC
CASSPGQKRGNEQFF
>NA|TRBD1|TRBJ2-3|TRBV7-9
TGTGCCAGCAGCTCCACCGGGACAGATAAAGATACGCAGTATTTT
CASSSTGTDKDTQYF
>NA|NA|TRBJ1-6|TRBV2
TGTGCCAGCAGTTTGGAGAGGTCTTGGGATTCACCCCTCCACTTT
CASSLERSWDSPLHF
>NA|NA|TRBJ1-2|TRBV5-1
TGCGCCAGCAGCTTGGACACGGCCGGCTATGGCTACACCTTC
CASSLDTAGYGYTF
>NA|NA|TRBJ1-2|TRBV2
TGTGCCAGCAGTGAATCCCGGGACTATGGCTACACCTTC
CASSESRDYGYTF
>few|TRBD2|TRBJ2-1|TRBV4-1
TGCGCCAGCAGCCAAGATACTAGCGGCCCCTACAATGAGCAGTTCTTC
CASSQDTSGPYNEQFF
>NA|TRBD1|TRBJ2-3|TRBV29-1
TGCAGCGTTGGAGGGGGCATAACAGATACGCAGTATTTT
CSVGGGITDTQYF